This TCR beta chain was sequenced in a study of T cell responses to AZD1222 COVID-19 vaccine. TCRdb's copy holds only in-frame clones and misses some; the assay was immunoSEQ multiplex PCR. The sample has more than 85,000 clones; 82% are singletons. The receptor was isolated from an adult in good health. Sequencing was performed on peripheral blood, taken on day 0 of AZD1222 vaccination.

The CDR3: CASSLTGAYEQYF. The CDR3 nucleotides are TGTGCCAGCAGCTTAACAGGGGCGTACGAGCAGTACTTC. The chain has TRBV11-2 and TRBJ2-7, with 7 bases that match TRBD1. Germline values: CDR1 SGHAT, CDR2 FQNNGV. This CDR3 has 13 amino acids. V dropped 2 bases and J dropped 4; count of bases not matched to a gene: 2.